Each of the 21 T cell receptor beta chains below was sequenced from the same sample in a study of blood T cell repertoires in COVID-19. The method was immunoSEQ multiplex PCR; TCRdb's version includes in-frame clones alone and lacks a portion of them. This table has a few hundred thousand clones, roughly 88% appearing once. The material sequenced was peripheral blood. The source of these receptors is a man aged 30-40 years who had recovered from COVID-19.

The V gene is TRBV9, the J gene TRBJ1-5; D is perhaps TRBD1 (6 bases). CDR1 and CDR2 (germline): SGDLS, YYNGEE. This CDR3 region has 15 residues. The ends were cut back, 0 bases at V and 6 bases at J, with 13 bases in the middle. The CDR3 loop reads CASSVDGGAGQPQHF. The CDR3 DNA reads TGTGCCAGCAGCGTAGACGGGGGGGCTGGTCAGCCCCAGCATTTT.

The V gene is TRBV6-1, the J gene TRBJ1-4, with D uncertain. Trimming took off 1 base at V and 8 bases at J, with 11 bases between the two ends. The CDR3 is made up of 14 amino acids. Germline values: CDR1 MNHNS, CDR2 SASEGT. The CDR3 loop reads CASSEGGRREKLFF. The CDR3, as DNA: TGTGCCAGCAGTGAAGGAGGGAGGAGAGAAAAACTGTTTTTT.

As DNA, the CDR3 is TGTGCCAGCGGGGAGGGGGGCAGGAGTACGCAGTATTTT. It specifies CASGEGGRSTQYF. This sequence joins TRBV9 and TRBJ2-3, with D possibly being TRBD2 (7 bases). Germline V lookup: CDR1 SGDLS, CDR2 YYNGEE. Between the trimmed V and J ends, which lost 7 bases and 8 bases, there was a span of 17 bases. The CDR3 sequence is 13 residues long.

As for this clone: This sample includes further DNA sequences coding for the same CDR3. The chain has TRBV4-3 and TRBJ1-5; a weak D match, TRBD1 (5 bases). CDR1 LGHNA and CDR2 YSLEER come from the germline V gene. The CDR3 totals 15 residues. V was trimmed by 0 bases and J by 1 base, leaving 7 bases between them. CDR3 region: CASSQDRVSNQPQHF. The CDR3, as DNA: TGCGCCAGCAGCCAAGACAGGGTGAGCAATCAGCCCCAGCATTTT.

The CDR3 bases are TGTGCCACCGCGGGAGATACGCAGTATTTT. It translates to CATAGDTQYF. The V call is TRBV12-3 or TRBV12-4, the J call TRBJ2-3, with D maybe TRBD2 (5 bases). Trimming pared 10 bases from V and 5 bases from J, leaving 7 bases between. This CDR3 has 10 amino acids.

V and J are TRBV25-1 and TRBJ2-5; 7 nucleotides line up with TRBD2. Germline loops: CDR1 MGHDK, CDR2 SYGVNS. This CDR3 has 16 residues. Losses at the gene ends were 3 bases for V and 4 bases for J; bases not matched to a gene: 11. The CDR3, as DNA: TGTGCCAGCAGTGAGTTTCGGGGGGAGGCAGTAGAGACCCAGTACTTC. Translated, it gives CASSEFRGEAVETQYF.

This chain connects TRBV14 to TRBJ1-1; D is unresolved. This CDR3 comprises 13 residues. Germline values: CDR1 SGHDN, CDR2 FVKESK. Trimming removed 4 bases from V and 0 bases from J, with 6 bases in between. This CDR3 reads CASSRYMNTEAFF. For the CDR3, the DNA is TGTGCCAGCAGCCGTTACATGAACACTGAAGCTTTCTTT. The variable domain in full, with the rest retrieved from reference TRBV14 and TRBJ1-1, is EAGVTQFPSHSVIEKGQTVTLRCDPISGHDNLYWYRRVMGKEIKFLLHFVKESKQDESGMPNNRFLAERTGGTYSTLKVQPAELEDSGVYFCASSRYMNTEAFFGQGTRLTVV.

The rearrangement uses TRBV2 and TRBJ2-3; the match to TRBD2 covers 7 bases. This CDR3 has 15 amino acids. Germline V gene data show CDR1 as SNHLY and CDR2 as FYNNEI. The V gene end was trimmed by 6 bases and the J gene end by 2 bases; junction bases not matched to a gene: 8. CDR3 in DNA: TGTGCCAGCAGGGGGACTACCTATAACACAGATACGCAGTATTTT. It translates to CASRGTTYNTDTQYF.

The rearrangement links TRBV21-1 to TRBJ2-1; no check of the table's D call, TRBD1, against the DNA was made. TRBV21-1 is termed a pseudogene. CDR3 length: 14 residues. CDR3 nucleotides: TGTGCCAGCAGCAAAGGATTCAGGGGCGGTGAGCAGTTCTTC. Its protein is CASSKGFRGGEQFF.

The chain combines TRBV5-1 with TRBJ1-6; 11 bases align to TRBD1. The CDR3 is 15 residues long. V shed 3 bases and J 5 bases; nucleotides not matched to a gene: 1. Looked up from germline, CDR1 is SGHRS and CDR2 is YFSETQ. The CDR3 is CASSWDRGDNSPLHF. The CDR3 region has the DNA TGCGCCAGCAGCTGGGACAGGGGGGATAATTCACCCCTCCACTTT.

The CDR3 loop is CASSFSGKSQHF. The DNA of the CDR3 is TGTGCCAGCAGTTTCAGCGGGAAGTCCCAGCATTTT. This chain uses TRBV12-3 or TRBV12-4 with TRBJ1-5; no reliable D call. V was cut by 3 bases and J by 11 bases, with 11 bases left in between. The CDR3 is 12 amino acids.

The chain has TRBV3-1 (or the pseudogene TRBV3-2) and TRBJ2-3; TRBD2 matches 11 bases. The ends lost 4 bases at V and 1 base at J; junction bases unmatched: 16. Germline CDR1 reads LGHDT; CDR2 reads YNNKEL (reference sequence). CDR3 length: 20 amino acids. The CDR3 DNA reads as TGTGCCAGCAGCCCCCGAGGGGTAGCGGGGGGGCGTAGCGGCACAGATACGCAGTATTTT. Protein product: CASSPRGVAGGRSGTDTQYF.

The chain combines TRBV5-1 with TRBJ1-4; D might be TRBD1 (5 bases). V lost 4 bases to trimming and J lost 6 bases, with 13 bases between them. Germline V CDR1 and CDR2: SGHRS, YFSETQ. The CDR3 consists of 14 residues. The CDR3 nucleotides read TGCGCCAGCAGCGTCGCCGGGGGACATGAAAAACTGTTTTTT. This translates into CASSVAGGHEKLFF. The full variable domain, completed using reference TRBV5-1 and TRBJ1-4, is KAGVTQTPRYLIKTRGQQVTLSCSPISGHRSVSWYQQTPGQGLQFLFEYFSETQRNKGNFPGRFSGRQFSNSRSEMNVSTLELGDSALYLCASSVAGGHEKLFFGSGTQLSVL.

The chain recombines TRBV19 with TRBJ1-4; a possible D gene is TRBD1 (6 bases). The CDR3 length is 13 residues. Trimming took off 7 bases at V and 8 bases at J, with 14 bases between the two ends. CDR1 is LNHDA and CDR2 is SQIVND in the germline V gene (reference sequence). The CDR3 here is CASIMADSEKLFF. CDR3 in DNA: TGTGCCAGTATTATGGCGGACAGCGAAAAACTGTTTTTT.

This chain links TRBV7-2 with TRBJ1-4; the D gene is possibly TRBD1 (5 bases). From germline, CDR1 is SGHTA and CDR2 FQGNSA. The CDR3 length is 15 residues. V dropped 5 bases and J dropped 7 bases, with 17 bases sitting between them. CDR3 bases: TGTGCCAGCAGCCCTTTGGGGGGTGTAGGTGAAAAACTGTTTTTT. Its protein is CASSPLGGVGEKLFF.

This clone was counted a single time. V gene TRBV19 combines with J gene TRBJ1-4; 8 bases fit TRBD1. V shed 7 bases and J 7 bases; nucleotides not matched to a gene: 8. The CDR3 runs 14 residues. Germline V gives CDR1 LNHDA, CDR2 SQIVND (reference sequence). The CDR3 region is CASNLAQGGEKLFF. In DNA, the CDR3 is TGTGCCAGTAACCTCGCACAGGGGGGTGAAAAACTGTTTTTT. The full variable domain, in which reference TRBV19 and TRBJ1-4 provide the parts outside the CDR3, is DGGITQSPKYLFRKEGQNVTLSCEQNLNHDAMYWYRQDPGQGLRLIYYSQIVNDFQKGDIAEGYSVSREKKESFPLTVTSAQKNPTAFYLCASNLAQGGEKLFFGSGTQLSVL.

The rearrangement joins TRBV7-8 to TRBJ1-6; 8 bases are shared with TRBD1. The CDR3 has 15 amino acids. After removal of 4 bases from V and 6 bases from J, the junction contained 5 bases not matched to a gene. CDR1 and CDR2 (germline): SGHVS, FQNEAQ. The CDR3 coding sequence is TGTGCCAGCAGCTCCGGACAGGGTCTTAATTCACCCCTCCACTTT. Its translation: CASSSGQGLNSPLHF.

The CDR3 region has the DNA TGTGCCAGTAGTATGGACAGGGGCCCCCAGTACTTC. It codes for CASSMDRGPQYF. This chain links TRBV19 with TRBJ2-5; 9 bases fit TRBD1. Germline loops: CDR1 LNHDA, CDR2 SQIVND (reference sequence). This CDR3 contains 12 residues. V was clipped by 3 bases and J by 9 bases; unmatched bases: 2.

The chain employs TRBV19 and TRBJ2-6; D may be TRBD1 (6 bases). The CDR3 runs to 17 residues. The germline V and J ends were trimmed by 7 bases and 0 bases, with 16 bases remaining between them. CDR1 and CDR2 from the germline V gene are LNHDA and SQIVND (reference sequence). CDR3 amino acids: CASTPDSTYSGANVLTF. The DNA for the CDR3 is TGTGCCAGTACCCCGGACAGTACCTACTCTGGGGCCAACGTCCTGACTTTC.

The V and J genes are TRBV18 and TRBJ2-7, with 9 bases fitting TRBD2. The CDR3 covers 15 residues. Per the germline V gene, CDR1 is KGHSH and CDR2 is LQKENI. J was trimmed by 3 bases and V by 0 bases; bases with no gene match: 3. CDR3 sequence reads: CASSPPGAGGYEQYF. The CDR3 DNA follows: TGTGCCAGCTCACCACCGGGAGCGGGGGGCTACGAGCAGTACTTC.

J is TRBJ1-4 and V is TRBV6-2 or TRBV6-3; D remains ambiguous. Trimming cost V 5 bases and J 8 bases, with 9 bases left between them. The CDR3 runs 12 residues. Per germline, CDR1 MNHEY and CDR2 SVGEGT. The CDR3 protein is CASSRKLEKLFF. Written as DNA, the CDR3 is TGTGCCAGCAGTAGAAAGCTGGAAAAACTGTTTTTT.